This T cell receptor beta chain is drawn from a study of OX40 agonist ivuxolimab in advanced cancers. Whole-study context: At doses from 0.01 to 10 mg/kg, patients were given intravenous ivuxolimab every 2 weeks. The dose-escalation group included hepatocellular carcinoma, melanoma, renal cell carcinoma and head and neck cancer.

The repertoire was sequenced with immunoSEQ multiplex PCR; TCRdb's copy has only in-frame clones and lacks some. The sample records about 82,000 clones, around 92% being singletons. This clone was counted a single time. Its antigen is as yet unknown. Trimming took 2 bases from V and 5 from J, leaving 6 bases between them. The CDR3 sequence is 12 residues long. Germline V gene data show CDR1 as GTSNPN and CDR2 as SVGIG (reference sequence). Study conclusions and caveats: The antigens recognized by the expanded peripheral T cells, that is their antigen specificity, were not determined. Expanded clones were, on average, more numerous among CD8+ T cells than CD4+.

The source material was CD4+ or CD8+ T cells sorted from blood, sampled in a trial of the OX40 agonist ivuxolimab. This TCR came from an adult with an advanced solid tumor such as melanoma, head and neck, liver or kidney cancer. The genes are TRBV30 and TRBJ2-2; D perhaps matches TRBD2 (5 bases). CDR3 in DNA: TGTGCCTGGAGTCCGGGAACCGGGGAGCTGTTTTTT. Translating it yields CAWSPGTGELFF.